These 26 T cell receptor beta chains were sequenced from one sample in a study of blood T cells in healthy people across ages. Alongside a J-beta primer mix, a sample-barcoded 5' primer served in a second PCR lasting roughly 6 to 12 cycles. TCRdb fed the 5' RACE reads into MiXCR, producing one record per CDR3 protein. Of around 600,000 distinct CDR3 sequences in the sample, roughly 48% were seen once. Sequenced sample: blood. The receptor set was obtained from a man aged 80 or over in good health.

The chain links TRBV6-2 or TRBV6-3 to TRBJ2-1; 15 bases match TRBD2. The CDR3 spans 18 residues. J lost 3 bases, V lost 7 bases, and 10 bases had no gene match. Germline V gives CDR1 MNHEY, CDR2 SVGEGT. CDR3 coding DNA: TGTGCCAGCATCCAACGGACTAGCGGGAGGGAAAACTACAATGAGCAGTTCTTC. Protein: CASIQRTSGRENYNEQFF.

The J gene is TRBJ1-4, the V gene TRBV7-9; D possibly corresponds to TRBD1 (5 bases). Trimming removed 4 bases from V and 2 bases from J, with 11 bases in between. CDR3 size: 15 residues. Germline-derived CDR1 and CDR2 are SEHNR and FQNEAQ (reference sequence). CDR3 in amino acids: CASSSGDATNEKLFF. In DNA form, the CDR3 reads TGTGCCAGCAGCTCCGGGGACGCTACTAATGAAAAACTGTTTTTT.

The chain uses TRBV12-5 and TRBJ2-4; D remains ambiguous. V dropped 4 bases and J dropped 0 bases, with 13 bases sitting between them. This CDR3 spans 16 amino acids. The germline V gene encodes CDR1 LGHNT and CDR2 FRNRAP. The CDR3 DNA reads TGTGCTAGTGGTTCTAATGCGACCGTAGCCAAAAACATTCAGTACTTC. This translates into CASGSNATVAKNIQYF. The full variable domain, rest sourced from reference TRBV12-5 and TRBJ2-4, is DARVTQTPRHKVTEMGQEVTMRCQPILGHNTVFWYRQTMMQGLELLAYFRNRAPLDDSGMPKDRFSAEMPDATLATLKIQPSEPRDSAVYFCASGSNATVAKNIQYFGAGTRLSVL.

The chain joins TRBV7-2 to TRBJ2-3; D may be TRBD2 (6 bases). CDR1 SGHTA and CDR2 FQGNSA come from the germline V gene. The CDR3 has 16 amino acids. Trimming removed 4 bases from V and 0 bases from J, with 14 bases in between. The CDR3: CASSSRAGLSTDTQYF. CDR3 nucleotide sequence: TGTGCCAGCAGCTCCCGAGCGGGCCTCAGCACAGATACGCAGTATTTT.

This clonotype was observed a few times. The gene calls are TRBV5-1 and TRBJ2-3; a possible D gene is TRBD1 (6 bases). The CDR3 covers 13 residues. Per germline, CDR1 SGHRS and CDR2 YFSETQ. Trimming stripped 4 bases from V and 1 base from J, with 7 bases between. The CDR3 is CASSRTGTDTQYF. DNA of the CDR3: TGCGCCAGCAGCAGGACAGGCACAGATACGCAGTATTTT.

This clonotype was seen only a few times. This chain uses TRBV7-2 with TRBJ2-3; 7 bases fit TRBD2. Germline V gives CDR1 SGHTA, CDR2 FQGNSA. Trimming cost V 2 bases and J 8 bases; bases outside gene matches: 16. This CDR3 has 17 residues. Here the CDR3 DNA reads TGTGCCAGCAGCTTACGGTCTAGCGAACTCGGCGGGGGTACGCAGTATTTT. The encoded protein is CASSLRSSELGGGTQYF.

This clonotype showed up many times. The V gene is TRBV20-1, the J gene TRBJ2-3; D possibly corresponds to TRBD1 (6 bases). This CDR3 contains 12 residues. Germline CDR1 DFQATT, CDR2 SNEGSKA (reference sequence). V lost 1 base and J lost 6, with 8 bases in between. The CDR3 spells CSARVGADTQYF. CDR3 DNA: TGCAGTGCTAGAGTGGGGGCGGATACGCAGTATTTT.

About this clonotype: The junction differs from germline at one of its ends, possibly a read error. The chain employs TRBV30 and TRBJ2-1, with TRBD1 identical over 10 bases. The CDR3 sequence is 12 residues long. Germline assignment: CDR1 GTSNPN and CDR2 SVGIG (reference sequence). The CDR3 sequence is CAGRDRGNEQFF. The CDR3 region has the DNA TGTGCCGGGAGGGACAGGGGAAATGAGCAGTTCTTC.

The CDR3 sequence: CATSRDLGAEKLFF. In nucleotides, the CDR3 is TGTGCCACCAGCAGAGATCTCGGGGCGGAAAAACTGTTTTTT. The V call is TRBV15, the J call TRBJ1-4, with TRBD1 as a possible D gene (5 bases). Germline values: CDR1 LNHNV, CDR2 YYDKDF (reference sequence). V was pared by 0 bases and J by 8 bases, with 10 bases between. The CDR3 is made up of 14 amino acids.

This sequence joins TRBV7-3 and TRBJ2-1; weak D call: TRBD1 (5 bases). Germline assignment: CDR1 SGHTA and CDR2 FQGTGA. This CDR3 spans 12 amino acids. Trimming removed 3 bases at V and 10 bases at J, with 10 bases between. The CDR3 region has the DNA TGTGCCAGCAGCTTCAGGGTTGGGGAGCAGTTCTTC. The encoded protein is CASSFRVGEQFF.

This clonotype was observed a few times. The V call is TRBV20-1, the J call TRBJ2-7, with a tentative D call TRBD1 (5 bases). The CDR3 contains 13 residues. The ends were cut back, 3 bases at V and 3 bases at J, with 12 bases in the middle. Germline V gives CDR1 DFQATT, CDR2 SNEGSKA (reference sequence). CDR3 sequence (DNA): TGCAGTGCTAGTGACAGTCCCCTCTACGAGCAGTACTTC. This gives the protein CSASDSPLYEQYF.

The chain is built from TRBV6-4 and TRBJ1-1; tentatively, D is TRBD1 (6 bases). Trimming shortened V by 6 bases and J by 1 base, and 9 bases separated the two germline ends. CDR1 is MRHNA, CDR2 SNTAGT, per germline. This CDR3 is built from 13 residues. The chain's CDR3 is CASRAGENTEAFF. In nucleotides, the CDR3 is TGTGCCAGCAGGGCAGGGGAGAACACTGAAGCTTTCTTT.

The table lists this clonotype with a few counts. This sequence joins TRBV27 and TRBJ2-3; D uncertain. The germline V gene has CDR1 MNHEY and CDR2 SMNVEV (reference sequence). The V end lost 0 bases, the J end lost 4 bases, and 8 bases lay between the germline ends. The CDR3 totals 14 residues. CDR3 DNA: TGTGCCAGCAGTTTATCGGCCTATTCAGATACGCAGTATTTT. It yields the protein CASSLSAYSDTQYF.

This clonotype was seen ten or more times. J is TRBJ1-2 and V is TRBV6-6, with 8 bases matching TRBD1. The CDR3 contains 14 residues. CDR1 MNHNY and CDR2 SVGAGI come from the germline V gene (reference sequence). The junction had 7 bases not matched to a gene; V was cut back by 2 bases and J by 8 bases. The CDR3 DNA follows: TGTGCCAGCAGTTACGGGCAGGGGGCAGGGGGCTACACCTTC. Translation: CASSYGQGAGGYTF.

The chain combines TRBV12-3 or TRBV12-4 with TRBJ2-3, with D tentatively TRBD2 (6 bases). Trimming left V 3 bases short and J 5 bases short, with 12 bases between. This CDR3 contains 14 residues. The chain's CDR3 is CASSFGGGIDTQYF. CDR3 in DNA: TGTGCCAGCAGTTTTGGCGGAGGGATAGATACGCAGTATTTT.

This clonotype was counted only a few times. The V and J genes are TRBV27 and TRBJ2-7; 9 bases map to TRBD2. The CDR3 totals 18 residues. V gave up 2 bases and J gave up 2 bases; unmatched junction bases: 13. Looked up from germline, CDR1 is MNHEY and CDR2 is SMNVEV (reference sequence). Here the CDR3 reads CASSLRWGPTSGTYEQYF. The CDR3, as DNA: TGTGCCAGCAGTTTAAGGTGGGGCCCGACTAGCGGTACCTACGAGCAGTACTTC.

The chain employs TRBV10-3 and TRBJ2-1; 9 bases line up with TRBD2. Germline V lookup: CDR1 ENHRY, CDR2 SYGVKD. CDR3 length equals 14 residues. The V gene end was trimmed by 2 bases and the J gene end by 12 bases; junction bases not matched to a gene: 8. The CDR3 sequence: CAISESSSGAGQFF. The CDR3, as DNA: TGTGCCATCAGTGAGAGCTCTAGCGGGGCGGGGCAGTTCTTC.

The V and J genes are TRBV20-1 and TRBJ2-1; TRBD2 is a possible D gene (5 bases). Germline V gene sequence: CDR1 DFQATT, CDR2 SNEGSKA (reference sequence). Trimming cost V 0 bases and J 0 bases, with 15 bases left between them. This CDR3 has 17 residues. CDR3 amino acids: CSARDSRVQSSYNEQFF. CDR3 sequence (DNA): TGCAGTGCTAGAGATTCGCGGGTGCAGAGCTCCTACAATGAGCAGTTCTTC.

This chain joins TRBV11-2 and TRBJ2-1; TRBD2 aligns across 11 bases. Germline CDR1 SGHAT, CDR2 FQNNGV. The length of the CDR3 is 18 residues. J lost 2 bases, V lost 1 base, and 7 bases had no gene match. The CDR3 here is CASSLGSSGGAPYNEQFF. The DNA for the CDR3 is TGTGCCAGCAGCTTAGGAAGTAGCGGGGGGGCCCCCTACAATGAGCAGTTCTTC.

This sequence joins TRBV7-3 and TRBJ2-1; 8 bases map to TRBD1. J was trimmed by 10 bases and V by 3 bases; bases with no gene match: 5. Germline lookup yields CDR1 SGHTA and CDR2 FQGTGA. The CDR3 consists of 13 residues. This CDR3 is CASSFQGAGEQFF. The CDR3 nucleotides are TGTGCCAGCAGCTTTCAGGGGGCAGGGGAGCAGTTCTTC.

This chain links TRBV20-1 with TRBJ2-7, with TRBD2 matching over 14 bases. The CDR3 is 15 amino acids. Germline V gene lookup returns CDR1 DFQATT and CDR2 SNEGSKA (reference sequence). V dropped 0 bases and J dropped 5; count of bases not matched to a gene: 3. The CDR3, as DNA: TGCAGTGCTAGAGATACGACTAGCGGGAGGGACGAGCAGTACTTC. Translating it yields CSARDTTSGRDEQYF.

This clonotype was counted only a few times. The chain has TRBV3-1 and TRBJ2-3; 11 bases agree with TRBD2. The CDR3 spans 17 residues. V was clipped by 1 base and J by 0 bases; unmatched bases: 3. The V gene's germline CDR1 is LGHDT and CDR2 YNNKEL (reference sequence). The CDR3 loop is CASSQGTSGPSTDTQYF. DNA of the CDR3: TGTGCCAGCAGCCAAGGGACTAGCGGGCCTAGCACAGATACGCAGTATTTT.

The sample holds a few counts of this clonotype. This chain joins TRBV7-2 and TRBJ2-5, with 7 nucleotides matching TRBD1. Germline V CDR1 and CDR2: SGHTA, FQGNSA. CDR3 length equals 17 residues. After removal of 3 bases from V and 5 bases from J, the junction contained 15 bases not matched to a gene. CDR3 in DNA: TGTGCCAGCAGCTTCCCGGGACAGATAATTTTACGGGAGACCCAGTACTTC. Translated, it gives CASSFPGQIILRETQYF.

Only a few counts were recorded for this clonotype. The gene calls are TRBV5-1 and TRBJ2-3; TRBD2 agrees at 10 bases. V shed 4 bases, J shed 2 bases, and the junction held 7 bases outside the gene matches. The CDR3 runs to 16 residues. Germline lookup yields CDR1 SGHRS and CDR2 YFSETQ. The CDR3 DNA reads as TGCGCCAGCAGCCCACTCACTAGCGGGAACACAGATACGCAGTATTTT. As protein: CASSPLTSGNTDTQYF.

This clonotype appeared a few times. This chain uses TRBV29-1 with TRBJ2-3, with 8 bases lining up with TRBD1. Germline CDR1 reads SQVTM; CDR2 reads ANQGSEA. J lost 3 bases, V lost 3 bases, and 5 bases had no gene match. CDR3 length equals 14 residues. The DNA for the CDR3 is TGCAGCGTTGATGGTACAGGGGGGACAGATACGCAGTATTTT. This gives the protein CSVDGTGGTDTQYF.

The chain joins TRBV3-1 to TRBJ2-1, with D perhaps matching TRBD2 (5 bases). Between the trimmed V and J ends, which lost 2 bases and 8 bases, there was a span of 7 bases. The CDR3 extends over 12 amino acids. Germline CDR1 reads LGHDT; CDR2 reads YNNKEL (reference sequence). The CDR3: CASSQLGDEQFF. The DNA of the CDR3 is TGTGCCAGCAGCCAACTCGGGGATGAGCAGTTCTTC.